The 17 T cell receptor beta chains below come from one sample, sequenced in a study of cytomegalovirus exposure and HLA in healthy donors. The PCR ran on 60 Vbeta and 13 Jbeta primers. Measured with immunoSEQ multiplex PCR; TCRdb has only the in-frame clones, and not every one. The sample has 63,000 or so clones; around three quarters are singletons. The source material was PBMCs. The receptors derive from a woman in her twenties or thirties in good health and CMV-seronegative.

This clone was found once. This rearrangement joins TRBV10-3 to TRBJ1-6; weak D call: TRBD1 (6 bases). The germline V gene has CDR1 ENHRY and CDR2 SYGVKD. V lost 9 bases and J lost 10, with 19 bases in between. The CDR3 extends over 14 amino acids. Here the CDR3 DNA reads TGTGCCATAGGAACAGGGATTCTTGGATCACCCCTCCACTTT. This sequence encodes CAIGTGILGSPLHF.

The genes are TRBV10-2 and TRBJ1-2; D unclear. The CDR3 runs 14 residues. CDR1 and CDR2 (germline): WSHSY, SAAADI. Trimming left V 4 bases short and J 4 bases short, with 13 bases between. The CDR3 DNA follows: TGCGCCAGCAGTGGACTACAGAGCTTCTATGGCTACACCTTC. Translating it yields CASSGLQSFYGYTF.

This chain joins TRBV28 and TRBJ1-1; D not resolved. Trimming shortened V by 6 bases and J by 4 bases, and 9 bases separated the two germline ends. The CDR3 sequence is 12 residues long. Germline CDR1 reads MDHEN; CDR2 reads SYDVKM. The CDR3 protein is CASSLRGTEAFF. DNA of the CDR3: TGTGCCAGCAGCCTCAGAGGCACTGAAGCTTTCTTT.

This rearrangement joins TRBV6-5 to TRBJ1-2; 9 bases are a match to TRBD1. J lost 3 bases, V lost 4 bases, and 6 bases had no gene match. This CDR3 spans 15 amino acids. CDR1 and CDR2 (germline): MNHEY, SVGAGI. The CDR3 DNA sequence: TGTGCCAGCAGTTCCCCACAGGGGGCAGACTATGGCTACACCTTC. This translates into CASSSPQGADYGYTF.

The CDR3 coding sequence is TGTGCCTGGAAAAAAAAAGAGGCACCCAATGAGCAGTTCTTC. Amino acids: CAWKKKEAPNEQFF. J is TRBJ2-1 and V is TRBV30; D ambiguous. Trimming took 4 bases from V and 6 from J, leaving 16 bases between them. The germline CDR1 and CDR2 sequences are GTSNPN and SVGIG (reference sequence). The CDR3 contains 14 residues.

The J gene is TRBJ2-7, the V gene TRBV7-6; maybe TRBD1 (7 bases). The CDR3 totals 14 residues. Trimming took 5 bases from V and 7 from J, leaving 18 bases between them. The germline gives CDR1 SGHVS, CDR2 FNYEAQ. This CDR3 reads CASSPGQVGGEQYF. CDR3 coding DNA: TGTGCCAGCAGCCCCGGACAGGTGGGAGGTGAGCAGTACTTC.

This chain connects TRBV7-9 to TRBJ1-1; D is perhaps TRBD1 (6 bases). Germline CDR1 SEHNR, CDR2 FQNEAQ (reference sequence). The CDR3 has 14 residues. The V end lost 6 bases, the J end lost 2 bases, and 13 bases lay between the germline ends. CDR3 sequence: CASSTGTSNTEAFF. The CDR3 DNA reads TGTGCCAGCAGTACCGGGACATCCAACACTGAAGCTTTCTTT.

This chain's CDR3 is CASSFSSGGEAAQYF. The CDR3 nucleotides read TGTGCCAGCAGCTTCTCTAGCGGGGGGGAAGCGGCGCAGTATTTT. The chain recombines TRBV7-8 with TRBJ2-3; TRBD2 matches at 12 bases. J gave up 10 bases and V 3 bases, and 8 bases lay outside the gene matches. The CDR3 loop spans 15 amino acids. The germline CDR1 and CDR2 sequences are SGHVS and FQNEAQ.

The chain has TRBV18 and TRBJ1-4; TRBD1 matches at 10 bases. V shed 1 base and J 7 bases; nucleotides not matched to a gene: 6. The CDR3 covers 16 residues. CDR1 and CDR2 from the germline V gene are KGHSH and LQKENI. The CDR3, as DNA: TGTGCCAGCTCACCACTTTCCGGGACAGGGGTTGAAAAACTGTTTTTT. Its translation is CASSPLSGTGVEKLFF.

The CDR3 region is CASSFDTPHSPLHF. CDR3 nucleotide sequence: TGCGCCAGCAGCTTTGACACCCCGCATTCACCCCTCCACTTT. The chain uses TRBV5-1 and TRBJ1-6; no firm D call. Germline V gene sequence: CDR1 SGHRS, CDR2 YFSETQ. This CDR3 has 14 amino acids. V dropped 2 bases and J dropped 8 bases, with 11 bases sitting between them. Variable domain in full (rest from reference TRBV5-1 and TRBJ1-6): KAGVTQTPRYLIKTRGQQVTLSCSPISGHRSVSWYQQTPGQGLQFLFEYFSETQRNKGNFPGRFSGRQFSNSRSEMNVSTLELGDSALYLCASSFDTPHSPLHFGNGTRLTVT.

The V and J genes are TRBV9 and TRBJ1-2; 8 positions match TRBD1. There are 15 residues in the CDR3. V gave up 3 bases and J gave up 8 bases; unmatched junction bases: 12. CDR1 is SGDLS and CDR2 is YYNGEE in the germline V gene. CDR3 coding DNA: TGTGCCAGCAGCGCTGCCCAGGACAGGGCATACGGCTACACCTTC. It specifies CASSAAQDRAYGYTF.

This chain joins TRBV30 and TRBJ1-2; 7 nucleotides agree with TRBD1. CDR3 length equals 14 residues. Germline lookup yields CDR1 GTSNPN and CDR2 SVGIG (reference sequence). V gave up 4 bases and J gave up 1 base; unmatched junction bases: 6. CDR3 amino acids: CAWTRDSRNYGYTF. In DNA form, the CDR3 reads TGTGCCTGGACAAGGGACAGCCGTAACTATGGCTACACCTTC.

This chain links TRBV15 with TRBJ2-5; possibly TRBD2 for D (6 bases). The germline V gene encodes CDR1 LNHNV and CDR2 YYDKDF (reference sequence). Trimming cost V 0 bases and J 0 bases, with 8 bases left between them. This CDR3 comprises 15 residues. The CDR3 sequence: CATSREAGYQETQYF. In DNA form, the CDR3 reads TGTGCCACCAGCAGAGAAGCGGGCTACCAAGAGACCCAGTACTTC.

This sequence joins TRBV29-1 and TRBJ2-7; 8 nucleotides agree with TRBD1. Germline CDR1 SQVTM, CDR2 ANQGSEA. The CDR3 loop spans 15 amino acids. Unmatched junction bases numbered 8, after V lost 3 bases and J lost 1 base. This CDR3 reads CSVEASDRESYEQYF. The CDR3 DNA sequence: TGCAGCGTTGAGGCCTCGGACAGGGAATCCTACGAGCAGTACTTC.

The rearrangement links TRBV11-2 to TRBJ1-1, with 10 bases fitting TRBD1. With V trimmed by 5 bases and J by 5 bases, 5 bases remained unmatched. The germline gives CDR1 SGHAT, CDR2 FQNNGV. The CDR3 length is 14 residues. The CDR3 nucleotides are TGTGCCAGCAGCCCAGACAGGGGGCCAACTGAAGCTTTCTTT. Residues: CASSPDRGPTEAFF.

The chain is built from TRBV4-1 and TRBJ2-1, with D possibly TRBD1 on 6 matching bases. Trimming cost V 3 bases and J 2 bases, with 14 bases left between them. The germline gives CDR1 MGHRA, CDR2 YSYEKL. This CDR3 is built from 16 residues. The CDR3 is CASSHRQVGTYNEQFF. CDR3 bases: TGCGCCAGCAGCCACAGACAGGTGGGGACCTACAATGAGCAGTTCTTC.

The rearrangement uses TRBV6-6 and TRBJ1-2; D is uncertain. Per the germline V gene, CDR1 is MNHNY and CDR2 is SVGAGI (reference sequence). The CDR3 is made up of 15 amino acids. V was clipped by 7 bases and J by 0 bases, with 15 bases between them. The CDR3 protein is CASTLSTEPNYGYTF. CDR3 DNA sequence: TGTGCCAGCACCCTCTCTACAGAGCCTAACTATGGCTACACCTTC.